This T cell receptor (beta chain) was sequenced in a study of OX40 agonist ivuxolimab in advanced cancers. Background on the study: Ivuxolimab is a fully human IgG2 antibody that activates OX40 (CD134). Patients with hepatocellular carcinoma, melanoma, renal cell or head and neck cancer made up the dose-escalation patients.

Profiled with immunoSEQ multiplex PCR; TCRdb holds only in-frame clones, not every one. The sample has around 72,000 clones, around 82% seen once. Trimming cost V 5 bases and J 4 bases, with 14 bases left between them. Germline V gene sequence: CDR1 SGHTA, CDR2 FQGNSA. The CDR3 spans 14 residues. Overall study findings and caveats: Expanded clones were, on average, more numerous in CD8+ T cells than in CD4+.

A word on this clone: What it binds is unknown.

Here the sequenced sample was CD4+ or CD8+ T cells sorted from blood, taken in a trial of the OX40 agonist ivuxolimab. The V and J genes are TRBV7-2 and TRBJ2-5, with TRBD2 as a possible D gene (5 bases). The TCR sequence derives from an adult with an advanced solid tumor such as melanoma, head and neck, liver or kidney cancer. CDR3 sequence (DNA): TGTGCCAGCAGCCACGAGGGAATGAGAGAGACCCAGTACTTC. Its translation: CASSHEGMRETQYF.